Below, 9 T cell receptor beta chains from the same sample are listed, as sequenced in a study of monozygotic twins with inflammatory bowel disease. TCRdb re-analyzed the 5' RACE reads; it lists each CDR3 protein once, without DNA. The repertoire table contains about 420,000 distinct CDR3 sequences. The sample taken for sequencing was blood. The receptors shown here come from a human donor with ulcerative colitis or Crohn's disease, or a healthy co-twin of an affected twin (not recorded which).

The rearrangement joins TRBV4-3 to TRBJ2-1. The CDR3 contains 17 residues. CDR1 and CDR2 from the germline V gene are LGHNA and YSLEER. The CDR3 here is CASSQDPGASSYNEQFF.

V gene TRBV30 combines with J gene TRBJ1-3. The CDR3 has 15 residues. Germline V gene sequence: CDR1 GTSNPN, CDR2 SVGIG (reference sequence). CDR3 residues: CAWSVRGVSGNTIYF. Using reference TRBV30 and TRBJ1-3 for the parts outside the CDR3, the full variable domain is SQTIHQWPATLVQPVGSPLSLECTVEGTSNPNLYWYRQAAGRGLQLLFYSVGIGQISSEVPQNLSASRPQDRQFILSSKKLLLSDSGFYLCAWSVRGVSGNTIYFGEGSWLTVV.

The chain joins TRBV20-1 to TRBJ2-5; TCRdb picks TRBD2, but there is no DNA to check that call. The CDR3 sequence is 14 residues long. Germline CDR1 is DFQATT and CDR2 is SNEGSKA (reference sequence). This chain's CDR3 is CSARRQGRKETQYF.

The chain employs TRBV19 and TRBJ1-3; TCRdb selects TRBD1, and the lack of DNA leaves this call unchecked. Germline-derived CDR1 and CDR2 are LNHDA and SQIVND (reference sequence). CDR3 length equals 16 residues. The CDR3 sequence is CASSNPGQHSGNTIYF.

The chain recombines TRBV6-2 or TRBV6-3 with TRBJ2-1. This CDR3 has 12 residues. The germline V gene has CDR1 MNHEY and CDR2 SVGEGT. CDR3 protein: CASRNGRGEQFF.

The CDR3 loop reads CASSFSSPKLSYEQYF. V and J are TRBV5-6 and TRBJ2-7; lacking DNA, the TRBD2 call made by TCRdb goes unchecked. The CDR3 is made up of 16 amino acids. Germline CDR1 reads SGHDT; CDR2 reads YYEEEE.

The chain recombines TRBV29-1 with TRBJ2-1; the TRBD2 assignment by TCRdb is unverifiable without DNA. CDR1 SQVTM and CDR2 ANQGSEA come from the germline V gene. This CDR3 spans 14 amino acids. CDR3 loop: CSAISGRGGNEQFF.

The chain couples TRBV5-1 to TRBJ2-2; TCRdb gives TRBD2 as the D gene, but with no DNA this cannot be confirmed. There are 15 residues in the CDR3. CDR1 is SGHRS, CDR2 YFSETQ, per germline. CDR3 protein: CASSASGERTGELFF.

This chain joins TRBV7-2 and TRBJ1-5; checking the TCRdb D call of TRBD1 is not possible without DNA. CDR1 and CDR2 from the germline V gene are SGHTA and FQGNSA. This CDR3 has 12 residues. This CDR3 reads CASSPGGGLQHF.